Listed below are T cell receptor beta chains from one sample, sequenced in a study. The table came from immunoSEQ multiplex PCR; TCRdb's copy has only in-frame clones and leaves some out. The sample gives under 90,000 clones, roughly 93% of which show up once; under 4.5% is in the top ten. Specimen: PBMCs. These receptor sequences come from a man aged 35-49 years with rheumatoid arthritis. Each CDR3 is given with its conserved first and last residue. A D gene is named only where the DNA matches it firmly. Not every row has a clone size; where given, it reads once, few, many or a size class.

V gene	clone size	J gene	D gene	CDR3 DNA	CDR3 protein
TRBV7-9	.	TRBJ1-1	TRBD1	TGTGCCAGCAGCTCTACAGGGGTTACTGAAGCTTTCTTT	CASSSTGVTEAFF
TRBV11-3	.	TRBJ2-3	TRBD1	TGTGCCAGCAGCACCCGACAGGGGGGTACGCAGTATTTT	CASSTRQGGTQYF
TRBV10-1	once	TRBJ2-3	.	TGCGCCAGCAGTGCTGGGGGGGGCGGGGATACGCAGTATTTT	CASSAGGGGDTQYF
TRBV7-6	.	TRBJ2-7	TRBD1	TGTGCCAGCAGTCGAGAACTGGACAGGGTAAACGAGCAGTACTTC	CASSRELDRVNEQYF
TRBV6-4	.	TRBJ2-6	.	TGTGCCAGCAGTGAGGACCCCTCTGGGGCCAACGTCCTGACTTTC	CASSEDPSGANVLTF
TRBV4-1	once	TRBJ2-7	.	TGCGCCAGCAGCCTTGGACCACAGGGTTCCTACGAGCAGTACTTC	CASSLGPQGSYEQYF
TRBV11-2	.	TRBJ1-4	.	TGTGCCAGCAGCTTAGGGGTCGCGGGGACTAATGAAAAACTGTTTTTT	CASSLGVAGTNEKLFF
TRBV19	once	TRBJ2-5	.	TGTGCCAGTAGTATCCCCACGGACGGGGGCCAAGAGACCCAGTACTTC	CASSIPTDGGQETQYF
TRBV27	.	TRBJ1-2	.	TGTGCCAGCAGCCTAACCCCCTGGCGGGAGGGCTACACCTTC	CASSLTPWREGYTF
TRBV30	.	TRBJ2-7	.	TGTGCCTGGAGACAGGGATACTACGAGCAGTACTTC	CAWRQGYYEQYF